This is a list of T cell receptor beta chains from one sample in a study of blood T cell repertoires in COVID-19. TCRdb's copy holds only in-frame clones and misses some; the assay was immunoSEQ multiplex PCR. This sample carries 120,000 to 150,000 clones, around 89% of them seen once, and the ten largest clones take 25% to 35%. Specimen: peripheral blood. These receptors were obtained from a human donor in a cohort sampled during active COVID-19. Each CDR3 is given with its conserved first and last residue. Each record gives: D gene, V gene, CDR3 length, J gene, CDR3 protein. A D gene is named only where the DNA matches it firmly.

d_gene: .; v_gene: TRBV11-2; len: 14; j_gene: TRBJ2-1; CDR3aa: CASSLAGGNNEQFF
d_gene: .; v_gene: TRBV19; len: 14; j_gene: TRBJ1-5; CDR3aa: CASSPTGQHQPQHF
d_gene: .; v_gene: TRBV18; len: 13; j_gene: TRBJ1-6; CDR3aa: CASSPEGNSPLHF
d_gene: .; v_gene: TRBV20-1; len: 13; j_gene: TRBJ2-5; CDR3aa: CSASSHSQETQYF
d_gene: TRBD1; v_gene: TRBV5-5; len: 16; j_gene: TRBJ1-4; CDR3aa: CASSFLLRQGAEKLFF
d_gene: .; v_gene: TRBV6-4; len: 14; j_gene: TRBJ2-5; CDR3aa: CASEGHALRETQYF
d_gene: .; v_gene: TRBV7-2; len: 14; j_gene: TRBJ1-2; CDR3aa: CASSFQGRNYGYTF
d_gene: .; v_gene: TRBV5-1; len: 15; j_gene: TRBJ2-6; CDR3aa: CASSPRGSGANVLTF
d_gene: TRBD1; v_gene: TRBV6-2/TRBV6-3; len: 13; j_gene: TRBJ1-2; CDR3aa: CASSFGTDYGYTF
d_gene: TRBD1; v_gene: TRBV5-1; len: 16; j_gene: TRBJ1-4; CDR3aa: CASSFDTGGDNEKLFF
d_gene: .; v_gene: TRBV11-2; len: 13; j_gene: TRBJ1-2; CDR3aa: CASSPGPNYGYTF
d_gene: TRBD1; v_gene: TRBV19; len: 16; j_gene: TRBJ1-1; CDR3aa: CASSITPLQGAGQAFF
d_gene: TRBD1; v_gene: TRBV19; len: 13; j_gene: TRBJ2-5; CDR3aa: CASSSGQQETQYF
d_gene: .; v_gene: TRBV9; len: 15; j_gene: TRBJ2-7; CDR3aa: CASSVAGGRSYEQYF
d_gene: TRBD1; v_gene: TRBV29-1; len: 15; j_gene: TRBJ2-5; CDR3aa: CSVGRTGDVRETQYF
d_gene: TRBD1; v_gene: TRBV6-7; len: 16; j_gene: TRBJ1-1; CDR3aa: CASSYWDRGQGTEAFF
d_gene: TRBD2; v_gene: TRBV9; len: 16; j_gene: TRBJ2-1; CDR3aa: CASSVMGLAEYNEQFF
d_gene: .; v_gene: TRBV18; len: 16; j_gene: TRBJ1-5; CDR3aa: CASSPGGLYSNQPQHF
d_gene: .; v_gene: TRBV5-1; len: 12; j_gene: TRBJ2-3; CDR3aa: CASRATADTQYF
d_gene: .; v_gene: TRBV21-1; len: 15; j_gene: TRBJ1-6; CDR3aa: CASKKGVGGISPLHF
d_gene: TRBD1; v_gene: TRBV5-5; len: 15; j_gene: TRBJ2-3; CDR3aa: CASSLGRQGWDTQYF
d_gene: TRBD1; v_gene: TRBV7-6; len: 15; j_gene: TRBJ2-7; CDR3aa: CASSLGQGNFYEQYF
d_gene: TRBD1; v_gene: TRBV30; len: 15; j_gene: TRBJ2-7; CDR3aa: CAWSVGGTGLYEQYF
d_gene: TRBD1; v_gene: TRBV7-9; len: 15; j_gene: TRBJ2-5; CDR3aa: CASSPGQGSMETQYF
d_gene: .; v_gene: TRBV7-6; len: 17; j_gene: TRBJ1-3; CDR3aa: CASSLAWGLLSGNTIYF
d_gene: TRBD2; v_gene: TRBV27; len: 17; j_gene: TRBJ2-7; CDR3aa: CASKGLAGGNGSYEQYF
d_gene: .; v_gene: TRBV18; len: 15; j_gene: TRBJ2-3; CDR3aa: CASSPGQWRGDTQYF
d_gene: .; v_gene: TRBV7-9; len: 13; j_gene: TRBJ2-2; CDR3aa: CASSPTNTGELFF
d_gene: .; v_gene: TRBV9; len: 16; j_gene: TRBJ2-5; CDR3aa: CASSRSGGGVGETQYF
d_gene: .; v_gene: TRBV5-6; len: 16; j_gene: TRBJ2-1; CDR3aa: CASSTIQGITYNEQFF
d_gene: TRBD2; v_gene: TRBV9; len: 15; j_gene: TRBJ2-3; CDR3aa: CASSVISGGPDTQYF